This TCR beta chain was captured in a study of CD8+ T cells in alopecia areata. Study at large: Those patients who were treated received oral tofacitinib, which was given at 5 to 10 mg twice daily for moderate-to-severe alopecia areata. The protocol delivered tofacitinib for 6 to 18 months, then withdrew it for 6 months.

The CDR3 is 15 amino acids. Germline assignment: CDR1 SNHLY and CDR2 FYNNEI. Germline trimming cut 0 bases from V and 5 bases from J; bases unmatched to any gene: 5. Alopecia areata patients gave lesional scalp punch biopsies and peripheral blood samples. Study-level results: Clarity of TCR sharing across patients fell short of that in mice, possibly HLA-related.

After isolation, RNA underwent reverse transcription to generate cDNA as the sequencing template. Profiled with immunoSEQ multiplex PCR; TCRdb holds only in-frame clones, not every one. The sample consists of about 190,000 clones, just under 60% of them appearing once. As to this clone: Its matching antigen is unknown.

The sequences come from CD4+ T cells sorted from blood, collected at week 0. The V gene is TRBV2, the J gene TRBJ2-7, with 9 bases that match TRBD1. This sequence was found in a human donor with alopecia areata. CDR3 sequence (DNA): TGTGCCAGCAGTGAAGCGGGACAGGGTAGTCACGAGCAGTACTTC. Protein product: CASSEAGQGSHEQYF.